This section outlines one TCR beta chain sequence together with its context. No cognate antigen has been identified for it. Base qualities were left out, and no much larger clone turns up one base away. The record originates from a study of early stage breast cancer tumors (dated by TCRdb to the late 2010s). For the wider study: Of the approximately 15 invasive breast tumors, twelve were found to be estrogen receptor-positive, progesterone receptor-positive and HER2-negative. Of the roughly twelve ER+/PR+/HER2- tumors, eight were classified as invasive ductal carcinomas and four as invasive lobular carcinomas. The average read coverage per sample was roughly 10-fold. The samples as a whole yielded around 2.5 million detected templates, corresponding to 850,000 to 1,400,000 unique clonotypes.

The full study reports these points: About 2.7-fold higher T cell density and higher clonality were observed in tumors than in adjacent normal breast tissue. Sequencing bulk genomic DNA from unsorted cells could not capture chain pairing or functional markers like CD4, CD8 and FOXP3. Enriched TCRB sequences shared across patients were mostly commonly generated sequences, unlikely to play an important role in the tumor microenvironment. Repertoires from blood and normal breast were more alike than repertoires from blood and tumor, and in about 90% of the 16 patients, comparing each tissue with blood separated tumor from normal. The small cohort size prevented analysis by tumor subtype.

The germline ends are 12 bases apart after V is trimmed by 4 bases and J by 1 base. The CDR3 sequence holds 15 residues, the cysteine and phenylalanine included. Just CDR3 DNA is preserved here, 45 bases in frame from base 1. CDR1 and CDR2, looked up from the germline V gene (reference sequence), are SEHNR and FQNEAQ. Each sample was amplified in two independent genomic DNA replicates, using around 550 ng for blood and around 1.5 ug for tumor or normal breast. Following the manufacturer's instructions, the ImmunoSeq Intro kit was used to carry out TCRB sequencing on genomic DNA. The multiplex PCR ran for 31 cycles using proprietary primers and spike-in control sequences for absolute quantification. Single-end 150-bp reads were used to sequence an 87-bp fragment spanning the CDR3 plus the flanking V and J genes. Each lane of an Illumina MiSeq running version 3.0 chemistry carried seven multiplexed samples, with two replicates apiece. Per the source publication's procedure: Raw data were processed with the vendor's proprietary pipeline, and both replicates were merged into a single result per sample. To define clonotypes, the study grouped productive rearrangements that shared the V-gene family, CDR3 amino acid sequence and J-gene segment. To compute clonality, the normalized Shannon entropy (Pielou evenness) of TCRB abundances was subtracted from 1. To estimate T cell density, the total number of templates was divided by the number of input cells, which was inferred from the amount of DNA input. Recon was used with default parameters to estimate total repertoire diversity and clonality. Clonotypes with over 0.1% abundance in tumor and at least 32-fold higher abundance in tumor than in normal breast were defined as tumor-enriched. Sourced from immuneACCESS, this table was stored by TCRdb with only in-frame sequences that have V and J called. A share of the clones is absent; for the studies checked, an unresolved V gene accounts for under half, and the remainder has no known explanation. V and J calls and clone size come straight from that table; D and trimming were deduced from the DNA. This sample has just over 70,000 clones in its table, and approximately 80% of those were observed once. The ten largest clones add up to 3% to 4.5% of the sample.

The study profiled bulk TCR beta-chain repertoires in matched peripheral blood, tumor and adjacent normal breast tissue taken from approximately 15 patients with early-stage breast cancer. Before surgery, about 5-11 mL of whole blood was collected into EDTA tubes and then processed within 2 hours. Ficoll-Paque centrifugation in SepMate-50 tubes was used to isolate peripheral blood mononuclear cells. PBMCs were cryopreserved in approximately 90% FBS with approximately 10% DMSO in aliquots of roughly 1.9 to 4.5 million cells and stored in liquid nitrogen. Genomic DNA was extracted with the Qiagen AllPrep DNA/RNA Mini kit.

This clonotype was obtained from a person in their sixties or seventies with breast cancer. What was sequenced was blood. Recombination joined TRBV7-9 with TRBJ2-3; possibly the D gene is TRBD1, per 5 matching bases. The DNA sequence follows: TGTGCCAGCAGCTCACCAGCCAGGGGCACAGATACGCAGTATTTT. It translates to CASSSPARGTDTQYF.